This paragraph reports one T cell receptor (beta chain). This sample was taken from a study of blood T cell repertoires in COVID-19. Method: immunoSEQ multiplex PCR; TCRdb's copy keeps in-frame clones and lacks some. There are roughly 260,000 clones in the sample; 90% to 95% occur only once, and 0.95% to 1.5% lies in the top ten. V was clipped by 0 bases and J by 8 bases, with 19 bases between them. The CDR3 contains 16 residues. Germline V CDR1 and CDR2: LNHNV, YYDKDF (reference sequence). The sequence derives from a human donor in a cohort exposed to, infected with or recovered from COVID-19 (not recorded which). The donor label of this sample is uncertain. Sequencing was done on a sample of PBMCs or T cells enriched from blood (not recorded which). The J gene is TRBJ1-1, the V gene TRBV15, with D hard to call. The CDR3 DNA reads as TGTGCCACCAGCAGAGAAGGCAGCGGAGCCCTTTTAGAAGCTTTCTTT. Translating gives CATSREGSGALLEAFF.